The clone carrying this T cell receptor (beta chain) has ten or more counts. As yet, its antigen is unknown. The germline V and J ends were trimmed by 0 bases and 1 base, with 3 bases remaining between them. This CDR3 has 12 amino acids. CDR1 is GTSNPN and CDR2 is SVGIG in the germline V gene (reference sequence). The record originates from a study of T-cell reconstitution after alpha-beta-depleted transplantation in children. Points from the study as a whole: Alpha-beta T cells about two months after transplant reportedly derived from several hundred expanded graft clones. Diversity and T-cell counts at one year after transplant derived mostly from new T cells. Some patients owed their high day-60 TCRbeta diversity to surviving recipient T cells and thymic progenitors.

TCRbeta library preparation incorporated unique molecular identifiers. In TCRdb, the PCR reads were re-called with MiXCR into one record per CDR3 protein. The table shows 250,000 to 300,000 distinct CDR3 sequences, with just over 7.5% occurring only once. This clonotype originated in a female patient aged 2 to 10 who had a stem cell transplant for Fanconi anemia, so the T cells may come from the graft donor. The source material was peripheral blood, sampled 360 days after TCRalphabeta/CD19-depleted stem cell transplant. The chain carries TRBV30 and TRBJ1-1; no definite D call. In nucleotides, the CDR3 is TGTGCCTGGAGTGTGACGAACACTGAAGCTTTCTTT. Translation gives CAWSVTNTEAFF.